The rows below give T cell receptor beta chains drawn from one sample of a study of T cell repertoires in cytomegalovirus infection. No cognate antigen is known for these TCRs. Each CDR3 protein is one row after TCRdb ran MiXCR on the reads. The sample has 68,000 or so distinct CDR3 sequences, around 21% seen once. The sequenced material came from PBMCs, sequenced either directly or after in vitro stimulation (not recorded which). The receptor set was obtained from a human donor in good health (CMV status not recorded). Some clones in this sample may be carry-over from other donors' samples. CDR3s include the opening cysteine and the closing phenylalanine or tryptophan. A D gene is named only where the DNA matches it firmly. Only part of the rows carry a size: once, few, many, or a class if the clone is expanded.

size	D	J	V	DNA	CDR3
many	.	TRBJ1-1	TRBV7-2	TGTGCCAGCAGCTTTTTAAGAAACGAAGCTTTCTTT	CASSFLRNEAFF
.	.	TRBJ1-6	TRBV19	TGTGCCAGCTCCCGTGGGGATTCACCCCTCCACTTT	CASSRGDSPLHF
.	.	TRBJ1-2	TRBV29-1	TGCAGCGTTGGCGCAGTTAACTATGGCTACACCTTC	CSVGAVNYGYTF
.	TRBD2	TRBJ2-5	TRBV7-9	TGTGCCAGCAGCTCTGGGACTAGCGGGAGTTACGTTGGAGAGACCCAGTACTTC	CASSSGTSGSYVGETQYF
.	TRBD2	TRBJ2-1	TRBV20-1	TGCAGTGCCCTCGTGCTAGCGGGGACCTACAATGAGCAGTTCTTC	CSALVLAGTYNEQFF
.	.	TRBJ2-5	TRBV27	TGTGCCAGCAGTCAATACCAGGGTCGCCAAGAGACCCAGTACTTC	CASSQYQGRQETQYF
few	TRBD2	TRBJ2-5	TRBV6-5	TGTGCCAGCAGTTACAGGTCCAACCTAGCGGGAGGGGAGACCCAGTACTTC	CASSYRSNLAGGETQYF
.	.	TRBJ1-1	TRBV9	TGTGCCAGCAGCCAGGCGCCTCACACTGAAGCTTTCTTT	CASSQAPHTEAFF
.	.	TRBJ1-5	TRBV5-6	TGTGCCAGCAGCTTGGGCCGAAATCAGCCCCAGCATTTT	CASSLGRNQPQHF
many	TRBD2	TRBJ2-7	TRBV7-2	TGTGCCAGCAGCTTATCGGGAGGACGGTTAAACTACGAGCAGTACTTC	CASSLSGGRLNYEQYF
.	.	TRBJ2-3	TRBV6-6	TGTGCCAGCAGTTCCATCCAGGGAAATCGAGATACGCAGTATTTT	CASSSIQGNRDTQYF
.	.	TRBJ2-3	TRBV28	TGTGCCAGCAGATTAGGACAGCCCGCAGATACGCAGTATTTT	CASRLGQPADTQYF
.	TRBD2	TRBJ2-3	TRBV9	TGTGCCAGCAGCGTTATTTCAGCGGGAGCCACAGATACGCAGTATTTT	CASSVISAGATDTQYF
few	.	TRBJ1-1	TRBV12-5	TGTGCTACCCGCCGAGCGCAGGACACTGAAGCTTTCTTT	CATRRAQDTEAFF
many	.	TRBJ1-1	TRBV7-2	TGTGCCAGCAGCTTACAGGGCTCTATGAACACTGAAGCTTTCTTT	CASSLQGSMNTEAFF
many	TRBD1	TRBJ1-1	TRBV28	TGTGCCAGCAGTTTACCGGACAGGGACACTGAAGCTTTCTTT	CASSLPDRDTEAFF
many	TRBD1	TRBJ1-1	TRBV4-1	TGCGCCAGCAGCCACAGGACAGGGAGGAACACTGAAGCTTTCTTT	CASSHRTGRNTEAFF
.	.	TRBJ2-2	TRBV19	TGTGCCAGTACCCTCGGGCTAATGTTACCCGGGGAGCTGTTTTTT	CASTLGLMLPGELFF
many	.	TRBJ2-5	TRBV7-9	TGTGCCAGCAGCGCCATCCGCCCAGGGGGGGAGACCCAGTACTTC	CASSAIRPGGETQYF
few	TRBD1	TRBJ2-1	TRBV4-3	TGCGCCAGCAGCCAAGGGCCGAAGGGGGCGAACTACAATGAGCAGTTCTTC	CASSQGPKGANYNEQFF
.	TRBD2	TRBJ2-5	TRBV5-6	TGTGCCAGCAGCTTGGAGTCTAGCGGAGACCAAGAGACCCAGTACTTC	CASSLESSGDQETQYF
few	.	TRBJ2-3	TRBV5-6	TGTGCCAGCAGCCCGGACAGTGCTAGCACAGATACGCAGTATTTT	CASSPDSASTDTQYF
many	.	TRBJ2-6	TRBV7-8	TGTGCCAGCAGCTTAGTAGGCTCTGGGGCCAACGTCCTGACTTTC	CASSLVGSGANVLTF
few	TRBD1	TRBJ1-1	TRBV29-1	TGCAGCGTTCGGACAGGGCGGACTGAAGCTTTCTTT	CSVRTGRTEAFF